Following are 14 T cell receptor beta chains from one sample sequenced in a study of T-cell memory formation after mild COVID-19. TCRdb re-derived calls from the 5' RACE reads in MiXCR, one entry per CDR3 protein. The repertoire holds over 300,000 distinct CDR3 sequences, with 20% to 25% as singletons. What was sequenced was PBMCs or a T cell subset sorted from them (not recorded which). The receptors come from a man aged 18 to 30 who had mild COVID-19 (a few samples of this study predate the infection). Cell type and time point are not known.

CDR3 DNA: TGTGCCAGCAGCAGCCTCAGGGGAAATGCTGAAGCTTTCTTT. Its protein is CASSSLRGNAEAFF. V gene TRBV7-2 combines with J gene TRBJ1-1; weak D call: TRBD1 (6 bases). The CDR3 extends over 14 amino acids. V gave up 5 bases and J gave up 6 bases, with 16 bases separating them. The V gene's germline CDR1 is SGHTA and CDR2 FQGNSA.

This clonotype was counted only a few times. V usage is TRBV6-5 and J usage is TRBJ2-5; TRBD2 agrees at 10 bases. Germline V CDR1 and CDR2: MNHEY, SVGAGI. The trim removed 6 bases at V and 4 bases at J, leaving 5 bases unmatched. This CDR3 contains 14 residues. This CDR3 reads CASSRLAGLETQYF. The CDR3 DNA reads TGTGCCAGCAGCCGACTAGCGGGCCTAGAGACCCAGTACTTC.

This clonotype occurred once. The CDR3 sequence: CSARPGQQNTGELFF. The CDR3 region has the DNA TGCAGTGCTAGACCGGGACAGCAGAACACCGGGGAGCTGTTTTTT. The gene calls are TRBV20-1 and TRBJ2-2; TRBD1 agrees at 7 bases. The CDR3 spans 15 residues. Germline V CDR1 and CDR2: DFQATT, SNEGSKA (reference sequence). The ends lost 2 bases at V and 1 base at J; junction bases unmatched: 4.

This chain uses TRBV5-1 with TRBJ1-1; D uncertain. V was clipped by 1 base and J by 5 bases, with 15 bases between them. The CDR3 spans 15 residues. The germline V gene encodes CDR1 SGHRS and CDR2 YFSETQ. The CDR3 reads CASSLTPPGGTEAFF. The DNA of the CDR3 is TGCGCCAGCAGCTTGACCCCCCCAGGAGGGACTGAAGCTTTCTTT.

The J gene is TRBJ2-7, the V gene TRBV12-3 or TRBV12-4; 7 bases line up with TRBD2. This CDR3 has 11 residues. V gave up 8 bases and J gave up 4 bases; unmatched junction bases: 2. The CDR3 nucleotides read TGTGCCAGCTGGGGGGGGTACGAGCAGTACTTC. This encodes CASWGGYEQYF.

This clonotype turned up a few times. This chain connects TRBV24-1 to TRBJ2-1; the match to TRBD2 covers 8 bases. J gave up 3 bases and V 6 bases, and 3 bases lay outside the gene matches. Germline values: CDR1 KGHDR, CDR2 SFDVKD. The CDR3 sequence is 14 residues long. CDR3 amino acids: CATSRSGGYNEQFF. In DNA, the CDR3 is TGTGCCACCAGTAGGAGCGGGGGCTACAATGAGCAGTTCTTC.

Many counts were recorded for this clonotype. The CDR3 DNA follows: TGTGCCAGCAGTCTGACCCATAACACCGGGGAGCTGTTTTTT. Amino acids: CASSLTHNTGELFF. The chain couples TRBV28 to TRBJ2-2; D is ambiguous. The V end lost 5 bases, the J end lost 2 bases, and 9 bases lay between the germline ends. Germline V gives CDR1 MDHEN, CDR2 SYDVKM. This CDR3 spans 14 amino acids.

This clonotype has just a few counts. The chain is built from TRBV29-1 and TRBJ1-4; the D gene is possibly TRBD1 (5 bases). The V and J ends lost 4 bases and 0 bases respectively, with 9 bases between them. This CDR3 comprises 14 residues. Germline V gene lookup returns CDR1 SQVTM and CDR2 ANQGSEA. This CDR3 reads CSVAGPATNEKLFF. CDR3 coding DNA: TGCAGCGTTGCAGGGCCTGCAACTAATGAAAAACTGTTTTTT.

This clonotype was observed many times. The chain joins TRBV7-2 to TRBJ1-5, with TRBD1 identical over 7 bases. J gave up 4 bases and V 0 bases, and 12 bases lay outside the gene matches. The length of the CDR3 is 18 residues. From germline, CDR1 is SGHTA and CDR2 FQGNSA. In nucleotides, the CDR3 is TGTGCCAGCAGCTTAGCTGGGGGGGCTGCCAGGGGGAATCAGCCCCAGCATTTT. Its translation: CASSLAGGAARGNQPQHF.

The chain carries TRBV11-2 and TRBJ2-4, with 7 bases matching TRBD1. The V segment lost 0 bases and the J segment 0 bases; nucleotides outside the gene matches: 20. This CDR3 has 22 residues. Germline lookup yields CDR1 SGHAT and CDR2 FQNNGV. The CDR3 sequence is CASSLDLDEVGTAPLAKNIQYF. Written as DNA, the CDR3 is TGTGCCAGCAGCTTAGATCTAGATGAAGTAGGGACAGCACCTCTAGCCAAAAACATTCAGTACTTC.

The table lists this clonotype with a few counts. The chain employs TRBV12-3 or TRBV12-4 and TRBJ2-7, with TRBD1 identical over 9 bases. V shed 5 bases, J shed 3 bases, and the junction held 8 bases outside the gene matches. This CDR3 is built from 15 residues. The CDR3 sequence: CASSPRDRVLYEQYV. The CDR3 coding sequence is TGTGCCAGCAGTCCCCGGGACAGGGTGCTCTACGAGCAGTACGTC.

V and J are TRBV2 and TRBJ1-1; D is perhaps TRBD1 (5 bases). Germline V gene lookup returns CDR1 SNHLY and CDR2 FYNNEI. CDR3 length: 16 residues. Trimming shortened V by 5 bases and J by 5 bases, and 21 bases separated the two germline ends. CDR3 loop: CASSTTVLGGWTEAFF. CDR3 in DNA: TGTGCCAGCAGTACGACCGTACTGGGGGGATGGACTGAAGCTTTCTTT.

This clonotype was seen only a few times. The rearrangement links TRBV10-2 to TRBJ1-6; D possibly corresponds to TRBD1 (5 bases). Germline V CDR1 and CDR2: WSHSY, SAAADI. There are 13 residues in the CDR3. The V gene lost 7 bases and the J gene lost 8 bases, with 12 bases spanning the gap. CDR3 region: CASMWTGDSPLHF. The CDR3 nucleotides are TGCGCCAGCATGTGGACGGGGGATTCACCCCTCCACTTT.

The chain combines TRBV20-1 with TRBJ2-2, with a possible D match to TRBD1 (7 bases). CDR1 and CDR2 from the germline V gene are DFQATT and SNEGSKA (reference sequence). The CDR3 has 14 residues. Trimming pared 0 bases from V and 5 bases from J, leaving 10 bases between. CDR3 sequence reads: CSARETGRTGELFF. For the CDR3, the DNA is TGCAGTGCTAGAGAGACAGGGAGGACCGGGGAGCTGTTTTTT.